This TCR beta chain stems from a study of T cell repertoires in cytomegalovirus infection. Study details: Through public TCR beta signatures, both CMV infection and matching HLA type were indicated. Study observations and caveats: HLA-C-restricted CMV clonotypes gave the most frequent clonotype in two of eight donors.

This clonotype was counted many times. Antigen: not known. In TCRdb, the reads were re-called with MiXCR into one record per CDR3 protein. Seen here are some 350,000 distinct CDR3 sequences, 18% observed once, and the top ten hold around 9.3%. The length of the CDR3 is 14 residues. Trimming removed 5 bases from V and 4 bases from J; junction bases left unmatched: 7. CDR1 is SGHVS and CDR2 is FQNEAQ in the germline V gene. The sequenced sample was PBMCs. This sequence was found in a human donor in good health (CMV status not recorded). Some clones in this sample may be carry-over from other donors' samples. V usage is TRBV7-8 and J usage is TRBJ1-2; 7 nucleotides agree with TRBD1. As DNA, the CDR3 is TGTGCCAGCAGCCCAGGGACAGCCTCCTATGGCTACACCTTC. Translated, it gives CASSPGTASYGYTF.